The entry below describes one T cell receptor (beta chain). These data belong to a study of blood T cell repertoires in COVID-19. In the study overall: Specimens from acute and convalescent COVID-19 originated in the United States, Italy and Spain. Sources were T cells, B-cell-depleted T cells, or PBMCs; the material itself was cDNA or gDNA.

J was trimmed by 4 bases and V by 5 bases; bases with no gene match: 3. CDR1 and CDR2 from the germline V gene are MNHEY and SVGAGI. The CDR3 contains 14 residues. Original processing methods: Quantification of nucleated cells was approximated via reference gene primer amplification. Only in-frame clones appear in the TCRdb table, and some are missing; sequencing was by immunoSEQ multiplex PCR. V and J calls plus clone size are reproduced from that table; the DNA served to infer D and trimming. The sample gives 55,000 to 70,000 clones, roughly 85% of which show up once; roughly 9.7% is in the top ten.

Sequencing was done on a sample of peripheral blood. The receptor was isolated from a woman of 80 years or more with acute or convalescent COVID-19. The chain couples TRBV6-5 to TRBJ2-1; TRBD1 matches 9 bases. CDR3 sequence: CASSNDRGYNEQFF. The DNA for the CDR3 is TGTGCCAGCAGTAATGACAGGGGGTACAATGAGCAGTTCTTC.